This T cell receptor beta chain comes out of a study of control samples from healthy donors and cancer patients. This clone was detected only once. Produced via immunoSEQ multiplex PCR; TCRdb's table is partial and in-frame only. The data show around 170,000 clones, 90% to 95% seen once. Looked up from germline, CDR1 is SNHLY and CDR2 is FYNNEI. J was trimmed by 6 bases and V by 2 bases; bases with no gene match: 6. The CDR3 spans 16 residues. The sequenced sample was blood. This chain uses TRBV2 with TRBJ2-1; 11 positions agree with TRBD2. The sequence was obtained from a woman younger than 45 in good health. The CDR3 spells CASSEMLAGGSNEQFF. The DNA of the CDR3 is TGTGCCAGCAGTGAAATGCTAGCGGGAGGCTCCAATGAGCAGTTCTTC.